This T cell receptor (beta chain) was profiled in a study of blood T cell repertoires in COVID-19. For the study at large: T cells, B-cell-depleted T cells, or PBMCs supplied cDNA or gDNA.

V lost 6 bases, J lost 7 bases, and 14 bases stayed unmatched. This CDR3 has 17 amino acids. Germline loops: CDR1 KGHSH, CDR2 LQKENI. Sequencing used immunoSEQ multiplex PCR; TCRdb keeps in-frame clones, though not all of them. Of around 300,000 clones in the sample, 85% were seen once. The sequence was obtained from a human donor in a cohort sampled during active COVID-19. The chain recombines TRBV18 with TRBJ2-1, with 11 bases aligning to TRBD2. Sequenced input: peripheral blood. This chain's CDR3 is CASSPFTLAGGLNEQFF. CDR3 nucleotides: TGTGCCAGCTCTCCCTTTACGCTAGCGGGGGGCTTGAATGAGCAGTTCTTC. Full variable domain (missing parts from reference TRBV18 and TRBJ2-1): NAGVMQNPRHLVRRRGQEARLRCSPMKGHSHVYWYRQLPEEGLKFMVYLQKENIIDESGMPKERFSAEFPKEGPSILRIQQVVRGDSAAYFCASSPFTLAGGLNEQFFGPGTRLTVL.